This T cell receptor beta chain derives from a study of neoadjuvant nivolumab and ipilimumab in lung cancer. About the research overall: Nivolumab 3 mg/kg was given days 1, 15 and 29, plus ipilimumab 1 mg/kg day 1 in combination.

The germline gives CDR1 SGHRS, CDR2 YFSETQ. The CDR3 consists of 13 residues. V was shortened by 0 bases and J by 10 bases, with 13 bases between the two germline ends. Study results and caveats: A small number of samples were TCR sequenced. Resected tumors had greater TCR richness and clonality than uninvolved lung. TCR clonality did not significantly correlate with pathologic tumor regression.

Turning to this clone: Antigen unknown.

Profiling relied on immunoSEQ multiplex PCR, and the TCRdb table lists in-frame clones only, not all of them. The sample holds tens of thousands of clones; about four fifths are singletons and the top ten take under 30%. The origin of this receptor is an adult with non-small cell lung cancer. The source material was peripheral blood, sampled before neoadjuvant nivolumab, alone or with ipilimumab. The gene calls are TRBV5-1 and TRBJ1-2; the D is unclear. The chain's CDR3 is CASSLAGSQHYTF. CDR3 coding DNA: TGCGCCAGCAGCTTGGCCGGGTCGCAACACTACACCTTC.